This T cell receptor beta chain was sequenced for a study of T cells in Graves' hyperthyroidism and ophthalmopathy. Amplified TCR beta CDR3 regions derived from RNA transcripts. First-round RT-PCR with HTBI primers amplified the TCR CDR3 region. TCRdb ran MiXCR on the multiplex PCR reads and lists one entry per CDR3 protein. This table holds approximately 510,000 distinct CDR3 sequences, about 20% found once. V was trimmed by 5 bases and J by 9 bases, leaving 16 bases between them. The CDR3 contains 13 residues. Germline V CDR1 and CDR2: MNHNS, SASEGT. This TCR came from a man aged 18 to 35 with Graves' hyperthyroidism. The chain has TRBV6-1 and TRBJ2-5, with TRBD2 as a possible D gene (5 bases). Sequenced input: blood. DNA of the CDR3: TGTGCCAGCAGTCCACTAGTCCCCGGGCCCCAGTACTTC. It yields the protein CASSPLVPGPQYF.